The present entry profiles one T cell receptor beta chain with its context. The antigen it recognizes is unknown. Within one base of it there is no much larger clone, and no base qualities were kept. This sample was included in a study of cytomegalovirus exposure and HLA in healthy donors (dated by TCRdb to about 2017). At the level of the whole study: According to an earlier analysis of several hundred of the donors, 200 million or so T cells yielded 117 million unique TCR beta sequences and roughly 280 Gb of sequence data. An early release that covered several hundred HLA-typed donors contained approximately 300 gigabases of sequencing data and approximately 85 million unique TCR sequences. Of the 300 to 500 genotyped donors, 81% were placed in the genetic ancestry cluster associated with self-reported Caucasian donors. The study aimed to test whether signatures of past pathogen exposure could be identified by cataloging public T cell receptors. The study used immunosequencing to profile the T cell repertoires of 670 or so subjects and linked those repertoires to cytomegalovirus serostatus. In addition to the first cohort of 666 subjects, a separate validation cohort of approximately 130 different subjects was used. High-throughput TCR immunosequencing, statistical association of individual TCRs with disease status, and machine learning were combined to predict cytomegalovirus infection status. A later analysis re-examined previously published TCR beta repertoires from more than 550 donors and added high-resolution HLA genotyping to investigate patterns of TCR occurrence. The later analysis used no new phenotypic data to find candidate immune exposures, relying instead on TCR beta sequences and their occurrence across donors. In an earlier analysis of several hundred of the donors, high-throughput TCR beta sequencing was used to judge whether each TCR beta V gene segment behaved as functional or pseudogenic. Donor age, sex, ethnicity and CMV serostatus were compiled alongside the repertoire data. A later genetic analysis used genome-wide SNP genotypes for about three fifths of the 666 donors, treating that subset as a discovery cohort. All discovery cohort repertoires had been generated using a single sequencing platform. HLA typing included class I and class II loci at four-digit resolution. The number of typed donors differed by locus: about 620-640 for A, B, C, DRB1 and DQB1; about 520 for DQA1; over 600 for DPA1; and about 450 for DPB1. About five DR-DQ haplotypes were handled as single units for association and clustering because linkage in the cohort was strong. Across about 370 genotyped donors of the cohort, an average of approximately 200,000 unique TCR beta nucleotide sequences per donor were sequenced, and approximately 17% of those sequences were non-productive. Overall results and qualifications from the work: In a later genetic analysis, a missense DCLRE1C variant was associated with V-gene and J-gene trimming of TCR beta chains, and the association was replicated in an independent cohort. According to the authors, the approach could potentially be generalized to other disease states and immunological phenotypes. For the cohort, immune exposure information was limited to CMV serostatus. Broadly in line with IMGT annotations, most TCR beta V segments showed up in productive rearrangements about 87% or about 30% of the time in an earlier analysis of several hundred of the donors. A total of 164 TCR beta chains were listed by the study as associated with cytomegalovirus. Assigning TCR associations to individual alleles was difficult when HLA alleles, especially DR and DQ, strongly co-occurred. A further reported finding was that TCR beta sequences accurately predicted the HLA-A and HLA-B alleles for most subjects in the first cohort. While some public TCRs were present in many individuals, most TCR sequences turned up only very rarely across donors. Correlated functional status among segregating V segments might reflect linkage disequilibrium, but an unknown experimental factor could not be ruled out. A later analysis reported that several top co-occurrence clusters appeared linked to parvovirus B19, influenza, CMV and Epstein-Barr virus. Because the 87-base-pair reads could not distinguish some IMGT-functional V segments, including TRBV6-2 and TRBV6-3, those segments were excluded. Specific HLA alleles were associated with over 15,000 TCR beta sequences at a false discovery rate of 0.05 in a later analysis. Sequencing depth was assumed to be roughly uniform across donors in the presence/absence analyses, though that assumption may not hold. A later analysis found that most CMV-associated TCR beta chains appeared HLA-restricted, with HLA associations seemingly driven largely by CMV exposure. A group of highly shared sequence variants was considered likely to be a technical artifact of the sequencing pipeline. Because HLA typing was unavailable for some donors at each locus, only the typed subset was used in association tests. Because counts were too low, under 20 rarely observed V segments, including chromosome 9 orphons, were left out of the earlier analysis of some 600 of the donors. The cohort was sequenced for TCR beta chains only, and without alpha or paired-chain data the features that could be detected were limited. Compared with the 666-donor mean, donors in an Asian-associated ancestry cluster had fewer N-insertions in productive TCRs, according to a later genetic analysis. In a later analysis, HLA-associated TCR beta chains showed more clonal expansion and lower generation probabilities than non-associated chains that were equally common. In vitro tests confirmed that three of the cytomegalovirus-associated TCR beta chains recognize cytomegalovirus antigens. The classifier was reported to diagnose cytomegalovirus status with high specificity and sensitivity in both the original and validation cohorts. In a later analysis, the rate of TCR association differed among HLA loci, with DRB1 alleles having the most associated TCRs and HLA-C alleles having the fewest.

Libraries were built with the immunoSEQ multiplex PCR assay. The multiplex PCR relied on a mix of 60 forward primers for TCR Vbeta segments and 13 reverse primers for TCR Jbeta segments. Amplification of the CDR3 region of rearranged TCR beta genes was performed with a multiplex PCR assay on genomic DNA. The Illumina HiSeq System was used to sequence the amplified TCR beta libraries as 87-base-pair reads. The authors' analysis ran thus. In a later analysis, around 80 million unique TCR beta chains were counted across the roughly 610 repertoires, and roughly 10 million of these chains were shared by at least two donors. A nearest-neighbor algorithm error-corrected the raw reads and collapsed the reads into unique sequences, merging closely related sequences to remove PCR and sequencing errors. CDR3 sequences were aligned to IMGT reference sequences to assign V, D and J gene segments. For a sequence to be retained, a match of at least six nucleotides to both a V gene segment and a J gene segment was required. A rearrangement was called productive if the CDR3 had no stop codons and remained in frame with V and J, and every other rearrangement was called non-productive. Following IMGT convention, CDR3 was defined as the stretch from the second conserved V-encoded cysteine to the conserved J-encoded phenylalanine. In an earlier analysis of 587 of the donors, sequences lacking an unambiguous match to a single V gene segment were excluded. In an earlier analysis of around 590 of the donors, a V segment was called functional when productive rearrangements were above 56.7%, and segregating when the standard deviation between donors exceeded 5%. A statistical classification framework was built for diagnosing cytomegalovirus status from the catalog of TCR beta chain sequences. A later analysis assigned V and J genes by comparing TCR nucleotide sequences with IMGT/GENE-DB human TR gene sequences. A later analysis assigned CDR3 sequences and most-parsimonious VDJ recombination scenarios with the TCRdist pipeline. A later analysis defined each TCR beta chain by its CDR3 amino acid sequence plus V-gene family, and excluded reads lacking a unique V-gene family. In a later analysis, approximately 590 highly shared, low-generation-probability nucleotide sequences were removed to address suspected cross-contamination and a sequencing artifact. A later analysis calculated a clonal expansion index for each public chain from normalized within-repertoire ranks of inferred template counts. A later analysis computed generation probabilities with a VDJ recombination model fitted to out-of-frame rearrangements, and checked the results against IGoR. In a later analysis, TCR-TCR, TCR-HLA and TCR-CMV co-occurrence was scored with hypergeometric tests, and a repertoire-size bias correction was applied to TCR pairs. To estimate false discovery rates, a later analysis permuted the HLA or CMV assignments 20 times. In a later analysis, co-occurring TCRs were grouped using DBSCAN, with TCRdist sequence similarity added in when clustering inside HLA-allele-positive subsets. Co-occurrence clustering excluded repertoires with fewer than 30,000 or more than 120,000 public chains, plus five with anomalous nucleotide sharing. TCRdb re-hosts the immuneACCESS table, in-frame sequences only. Its copies lack some clones; in the studies checked, an unresolved V gene accounts for under half of them, and the cause for the rest is not known. D and trimming come from the DNA, and the V and J calls and clone size come from that table. Present in this sample are more than 150,000 clones, around 78% of which were seen just once. The biggest ten clones account for 6.5% to 9% of the sample.

The cohort was made up of 666 healthy bone marrow donors. At the time of sampling, every cohort member was nominally healthy, though immune exposures that went unrecorded were likely present. The donor was CMV seropositive and belonged to the group of 250 to 300 seropositive cohort members. A peripheral blood sample was provided by each donor, and peripheral blood mononuclear cells were used for TCR beta sequencing. Genomic DNA was extracted from the blood cell samples with the Qiagen DNeasy Blood Extraction Kit. The CDR3 measures 18 amino acids from cysteine to phenylalanine. Here the CDR3 DNA is all that survives: 54 bases in frame from base 1. After removal of 0 bases from V and 3 bases from J, the junction retains 11 bases not matched to a gene. Reading the germline V gene (reference sequence) gives CDR1 WNHNN and CDR2 SYGVQD.

Sequenced: PBMCs. This TCR derives from a woman between 40 and 55 years old in good health and CMV-seropositive. The sequence is built from TRBV10-1 and TRBJ2-3, with 8 central nucleotides matching TRBD1. CDR3 protein: CASSESLTGVSWTDTQYF. The nucleotide sequence reads TGCGCCAGCAGTGAGTCCTTGACAGGGGTTTCGTGGACAGATACGCAGTATTTT.